This TCR beta chain was profiled in a study of T cells in severe cutaneous drug reactions (dated by TCRdb to between 2019 and 2020). Study-level background: Between about 2011 and 2019, patients were recruited from Taiwan, Thailand and a European registry network. The Naranjo algorithm and the ALDEN drug causality algorithm were used to identify the culprit drug. Only patients with a probable or definite SJS/TEN or DRESS diagnosis by RegiSCAR criteria were enrolled. Single-cell sequencing, quantitative PCR validation, functional assays and transgenic mouse experiments were combined with bulk TCR sequencing. Blister fluids/cells, PBMC and other biological samples were taken from patients in the acute stage or the recovery stage. Libraries were prepared using iRepertoire multiplex PCR, and a comparison was cited by the authors in which similar capture of abundant clonotypes was shown across iRepertoire and 5' RACE methods with or without UMI.

On this clonotype itself: Which antigen it targets is not known.

The germline V gene (reference sequence) supplies CDR1 DFQATT and CDR2 SNEGSKA. Inclusive of the bounding cysteine and phenylalanine, the CDR3 is 19 residues long. The nucleotide record is missing. For both bulk and single-cell sequencing, libraries were prepared with the iRepertoire multiplex PCR system and TCR subtype-specific primers. Multiplex PCR using primers aimed at the V, D and J gene regions produced the bulk TCR beta libraries. Each sample contributed roughly 90-550 ng of RNA as input for preparing the bulk TCR library. Bulk TCR beta amplicons were sequenced on an Illumina MiSeq. In the original analysis: Quality control steps removed sample misassignments and low-quality sequencing reads. The amino acids lying between the V-gene Y[YFLI]C motif and the J-segment [FW]GXGT motif were defined as CDR3. The IMGT database served as the reference for assigning TRBV and TRBJ genes and CDR3 clonotypes. TRBV expression in each sample was normalized to the mean of the same gene in PBMC from under 50 healthy donors. After reprocessing by TCRdb, each CDR3 protein sequence is one entry, and no DNA is given. The V and J calls shown here were made by TCRdb, not taken from the authors' results. The table for this sample records over a thousand distinct CDR3 sequences. Together, the top ten hold roughly 15% of the sample.

Overall study outcomes, separate from this receptor: According to the authors, further study is still needed to determine whether the public TCR generalizes to SJS/TEN caused by other drugs. Although undetectable or scarce in tolerant-control and healthy-donor PBMC, a public TCRbeta CDR3 was found in all seven CBZ-SJS/TEN blister samples, at a mean of about 15%. A strong increase in TRBV12-4 usage was observed in CBZ-SJS/TEN patients, with averages of 30% to 35% in blister cells and around 4.8% in PBMC.

Sequencing was performed on donors who were patients with carbamazepine-induced Stevens-Johnson syndrome or toxic epidermal necrolysis (CBZ-SJS/TEN). The peripheral blood repertoires were obtained from CBZ-SJS/TEN patients of Han Chinese origin (roughly 5) and European origin (roughly 6). To search for drug-specific clonotypes, the T cell receptor repertoires of patients with drug-induced severe cutaneous adverse reactions were profiled by next-generation sequencing. The RNA source was either peripheral blood mononuclear cells or blister cells from skin lesions. The TCR sequence derives from a human donor with Stevens-Johnson syndrome, a severe cutaneous drug reaction. Sequenced input: PBMCs. The chain couples TRBV20-1 to TRBJ1-5; the D gene TCRdb calls, TRBD1, cannot be checked with no DNA. The CDR3 region has the sequence CSARRRYDGMFNSNQPQHF.